These 26 T cell receptor beta chains were sequenced from one sample in a study of T cell repertoires in cytomegalovirus infection. Which antigens these TCRs recognize remains unknown. TCRdb recomputed calls from the reads with MiXCR, one row per CDR3 protein. The sample has around 81,000 distinct CDR3 sequences, 35% to 45% seen once; the top ten hold approximately 95%. Sample: CD8+ T cells from cultured PBMCs, taken from culture after CMV antigen stimulation. The source of these receptors is a human donor in good health (CMV status not recorded). Some clones in this sample may be carry-over from other donors' samples.

The J gene is TRBJ1-6, the V gene TRBV4-3, with 8 bases aligning to TRBD1. This CDR3 region has 16 residues. Germline V gene sequence: CDR1 LGHNA, CDR2 YSLEER. The ends lost 4 bases at V and 4 bases at J; junction bases unmatched: 6. Here the CDR3 reads CASSPDREMYNSPLHF. CDR3 sequence (DNA): TGCGCCAGCAGCCCGGACAGGGAAATGTATAATTCACCCCTCCACTTT.

Many counts were recorded for this clonotype. The J gene is TRBJ1-3, the V gene TRBV7-8, with unresolved D. CDR3 length: 16 residues. The germline V and J ends were trimmed by 5 bases and 4 bases, with 18 bases remaining between them. Per germline, CDR1 SGHVS and CDR2 FQNEAQ. The CDR3 spells CASSPDTGYIGNTIYF. The CDR3 region has the DNA TGTGCCAGCAGCCCTGACACGGGTTACATCGGAAACACCATATATTTT.

There are many counts of this clonotype. The J gene is TRBJ1-1, the V gene TRBV28; 7 bases are a match to TRBD1. This CDR3 spans 14 amino acids. Germline loops: CDR1 MDHEN, CDR2 SYDVKM. V was pared by 3 bases and J by 5 bases, with 6 bases of the junction left unmatched. The CDR3 coding sequence is TGTGCCAGCAGTTTGGTCCAGGGGGGAACTGAAGCTTTCTTT. This sequence encodes CASSLVQGGTEAFF.

This clonotype was counted only a few times. The J gene is TRBJ1-5, the V gene TRBV10-3; 7 positions agree with TRBD1. The CDR3 covers 14 residues. The V segment lost 2 bases and the J segment 6 bases; nucleotides outside the gene matches: 4. Germline CDR1 reads ENHRY; CDR2 reads SYGVKD. The CDR3 sequence: CAISEGQEVQPQHF. The CDR3 bases are TGTGCCATCAGTGAGGGACAGGAAGTTCAGCCCCAGCATTTT.

The sample holds a few counts of this clonotype. The CDR3 bases are TGTGCCAGCAGCTTCGGAGGGGGGTTGTGGACTGAAAAACTGTTTTTT. It codes for CASSFGGGLWTEKLFF. The chain links TRBV7-9 to TRBJ1-4, with D tentatively TRBD1 (6 bases). The CDR3 contains 16 residues. Per germline, CDR1 SEHNR and CDR2 FQNEAQ (reference sequence). Trimming shortened V by 3 bases and J by 7 bases, and 18 bases separated the two germline ends.

This chain joins TRBV12-3 or TRBV12-4 and TRBJ1-6; D not resolved. CDR3 size: 14 residues. The V end was cut by 9 bases, the J end by 8 bases, with 17 bases between. CDR3 amino acids: CASTTAGIHSPLHF. The CDR3 DNA reads as TGTGCCAGTACCACGGCGGGCATACATTCACCCCTCCACTTT.

This clonotype was counted only a few times. The rearrangement links TRBV6-2 or TRBV6-3 to TRBJ1-4; D remains unclear. Per germline, CDR1 MNHEY and CDR2 SVGEGT. The CDR3 contains 17 residues. V was clipped by 2 bases and J by 3 bases, with 16 bases between them. The CDR3 loop is CASSYPGYLQANEKLFF. Written as DNA, the CDR3 is TGTGCCAGCAGTTACCCGGGCTACCTGCAAGCTAATGAAAAACTGTTTTTT.

V is TRBV6-5 and J is TRBJ1-1, with D hard to call. V was pared by 7 bases and J by 0 bases, with 9 bases between. CDR3 size: 13 residues. The V gene's germline CDR1 is MNHEY and CDR2 SVGAGI. The CDR3 DNA reads TGTGCCAGCAATAGAGGGATGAACACTGAAGCTTTCTTT. Translation gives CASNRGMNTEAFF.

This clonotype was recorded once. The chain combines TRBV29-1 with TRBJ2-1; 11 bases are a match to TRBD2. With V trimmed by 6 bases and J by 12 bases, 7 bases remained unmatched. Germline assignment: CDR1 SQVTM and CDR2 ANQGSEA. This CDR3 region has 12 residues. CDR3 in DNA: TGCAGCGTCCACGGGACTAGCGGTCCGCAGTTCTTC. Translating gives CSVHGTSGPQFF.

This clonotype was found a few times. The chain combines TRBV5-4 with TRBJ2-3; D perhaps matches TRBD1 (5 bases). V lost 3 bases, J lost 1 base, and 24 bases lay in between. CDR1 is SGHNT and CDR2 is YYREEE in the germline V gene (reference sequence). The CDR3 is 19 residues long. Written as DNA, the CDR3 is TGTGCCAGCAGCTCAGATCAAGTAGCCGGACACGCGGGCACAGATACGCAGTATTTT. Its protein is CASSSDQVAGHAGTDTQYF. Together with reference TRBV5-4 and TRBJ2-3, the CDR3 gives the full variable domain: ETGVTQSPTHLIKTRGQQVTLRCSSQSGHNTVSWYQQALGQGPQFIFQYYREEENGRGNFPPRFSGLQFPNYSSELNVNALELDDSALYLCASSSDQVAGHAGTDTQYFGPGTRLTVL.

The V gene is TRBV7-9, the J gene TRBJ2-3, with TRBD1 identical over 9 bases. V lost 1 base, J lost 4 bases, and 15 bases stayed unmatched. The germline CDR1 and CDR2 sequences are SEHNR and FQNEAQ (reference sequence). The CDR3 is made up of 19 amino acids. This CDR3 is CASSLDFLAGTGSPDTQYF. In DNA form, the CDR3 reads TGTGCCAGCAGCTTAGATTTTCTCGCCGGGACAGGGAGTCCAGATACGCAGTATTTT.

The DNA for the CDR3 is TGTGCCAGCGGCCTCAGGGACGCATCGAACACTGAAGCTTTCTTT. Amino acid sequence: CASGLRDASNTEAFF. This chain joins TRBV27 and TRBJ1-1; D may be TRBD1 (5 bases). Trimming pared 8 bases from V and 1 base from J, leaving 17 bases between. Germline CDR1 reads MNHEY; CDR2 reads SMNVEV (reference sequence). The CDR3 is made up of 15 amino acids.

This rearrangement joins TRBV5-4 to TRBJ2-7; TRBD2 matches 8 bases. The CDR3 spans 15 residues. Losses at the gene ends were 0 bases for V and 4 bases for J; bases not matched to a gene: 6. From germline, CDR1 is SGHNT and CDR2 YYREEE (reference sequence). CDR3 sequence reads: CASSLGSGGGYEQYF. The CDR3 nucleotides read TGTGCCAGCAGCTTGGGTTCGGGAGGGGGTTACGAGCAGTACTTC.

J is TRBJ1-6 and V is TRBV4-1; D is possibly TRBD1 (6 bases). V dropped 1 base and J dropped 6 bases, with 10 bases sitting between them. CDR3 length: 15 residues. The V gene's germline CDR1 is MGHRA and CDR2 YSYEKL. CDR3 in amino acids: CASSQVQGSNSPLHF. The CDR3 region has the DNA TGCGCCAGCAGCCAAGTCCAGGGGAGTAATTCACCCCTCCACTTT.

V and J are TRBV6-5 and TRBJ1-1; D is possibly TRBD1 (5 bases). Germline V gene data show CDR1 as MNHEY and CDR2 as SVGAGI. V gave up 0 bases and J gave up 4 bases, with 12 bases separating them. This CDR3 is built from 15 residues. The CDR3 is CASSYSRSGGTEAFF. CDR3 nucleotides: TGTGCCAGCAGTTACTCGAGGTCCGGGGGCACTGAAGCTTTCTTT.

There are a few counts of this clonotype. V usage is TRBV11-1 and J usage is TRBJ2-2, with a tentative D call TRBD2 (6 bases). V dropped 8 bases and J dropped 6 bases, with 19 bases sitting between them. Per the germline V gene, CDR1 is SGHAT and CDR2 is FQDESV (reference sequence). This CDR3 has 15 amino acids. The CDR3 region has the DNA TGTGCCAGCCCCAAGCCAGGCGGGGCGCCCGGGGAGCTGTTTTTT. Protein sequence: CASPKPGGAPGELFF.

This clonotype was counted between two and nine times. The V call is TRBV5-4, the J call TRBJ2-1; D remains ambiguous. Germline CDR1 and CDR2: SGHNT and YYREEE (reference sequence). The CDR3 contains 14 residues. Deletions cut 1 base from V and 9 bases from J, with 14 bases between. CDR3 bases: TGTGCCAGCAGCTTGTATATGGGGTTGGGTGAGCAGTTCTTC. Residues: CASSLYMGLGEQFF.

This clonotype was counted between two and nine times. The V and J genes are TRBV6-1 and TRBJ2-2; D possibly corresponds to TRBD1 (6 bases). V shed 4 bases and J shed 4 bases, with 10 bases lying between them. The CDR3 covers 14 residues. Germline CDR1 and CDR2: MNHNS and SASEGT. The CDR3 nucleotides are TGTGCCAGCAGTGGAGGACAGTTCACCGGGGAGCTGTTTTTT. Translation: CASSGGQFTGELFF.

The chain joins TRBV6-2 or TRBV6-3 to TRBJ1-1, with D unresolved. The CDR3 has 12 residues. Germline lookup yields CDR1 MNHEY and CDR2 SVGEGT. V shed 2 bases and J shed 0 bases, with 1 base lying between them. The CDR3 spells CASSYLNTEAFF. The CDR3 region has the DNA TGTGCCAGCAGTTACCTGAACACTGAAGCTTTCTTT.

The CDR3 loop is CASSPESTDTQYF. The CDR3 bases are TGTGCCAGCAGCCCAGAGAGCACAGATACGCAGTATTTT. This rearrangement joins TRBV3-1 to TRBJ2-3; no definite D call. Germline loops: CDR1 LGHDT, CDR2 YNNKEL (reference sequence). V was cut by 4 bases and J by 0 bases, with 5 bases left in between. This CDR3 contains 13 residues.

V and J are TRBV12-3 or TRBV12-4 and TRBJ1-5; the D is unclear. There are 14 residues in the CDR3. Deletions cut 3 bases from V and 3 bases from J, with 9 bases between. This CDR3 reads CASSFSRVNQPQHF. CDR3 sequence (DNA): TGTGCCAGCAGTTTTAGCCGGGTCAATCAGCCCCAGCATTTT.

Here the CDR3 reads CASSQGGNSNQPQHF. The CDR3 nucleotides read TGCGCCAGCAGCCAAGGGGGTAATAGCAATCAGCCCCAGCATTTT. The chain has TRBV4-1 and TRBJ1-5; D is undetermined. CDR3 size: 15 residues. Germline CDR1 reads MGHRA; CDR2 reads YSYEKL. The V end was cut by 1 base, the J end by 0 bases, with 7 bases between.

This clonotype was picked up a small number of times. The CDR3 loop is CASSQESGQAYNEQFF. The CDR3 nucleotides are TGTGCCAGCAGCCAAGAGTCGGGACAGGCATACAATGAGCAGTTCTTC. The J gene is TRBJ2-1, the V gene TRBV4-2, with 8 bases matching TRBD1. V was pared by 0 bases and J by 4 bases, with 5 bases of the junction left unmatched. CDR1 is LGHNA and CDR2 is YNFKEQ in the germline V gene. The length of the CDR3 is 16 residues.

The chain recombines TRBV29-1 with TRBJ2-2; D is unresolved. This CDR3 spans 13 amino acids. Between the trimmed V and J ends, which lost 4 bases and 3 bases, there was a span of 9 bases. Germline V CDR1 and CDR2: SQVTM, ANQGSEA. The CDR3 DNA reads as TGCAGCGTTGCTTACATAGACACCGGGGAGCTGTTTTTT. It specifies CSVAYIDTGELFF.

This clonotype was seen a few times. The V gene is TRBV6-5, the J gene TRBJ2-5; no reliable D call. The V end lost 0 bases, the J end lost 5 bases, and 4 bases lay between the germline ends. This CDR3 is built from 12 residues. Germline lookup yields CDR1 MNHEY and CDR2 SVGAGI. CDR3 loop: CASSYSGETQYF. CDR3 DNA sequence: TGTGCCAGCAGTTACTCCGGGGAGACCCAGTACTTC.

This chain joins TRBV27 and TRBJ2-4; D is unresolved. This CDR3 comprises 16 residues. Germline CDR1 and CDR2: MNHEY and SMNVEV (reference sequence). Trimming took 2 bases from V and 0 from J, leaving 11 bases between them. CDR3 protein: CASSLIPDLAKNIQYF. The DNA of the CDR3 is TGTGCCAGCAGTTTAATCCCGGATCTAGCCAAAAACATTCAGTACTTC.